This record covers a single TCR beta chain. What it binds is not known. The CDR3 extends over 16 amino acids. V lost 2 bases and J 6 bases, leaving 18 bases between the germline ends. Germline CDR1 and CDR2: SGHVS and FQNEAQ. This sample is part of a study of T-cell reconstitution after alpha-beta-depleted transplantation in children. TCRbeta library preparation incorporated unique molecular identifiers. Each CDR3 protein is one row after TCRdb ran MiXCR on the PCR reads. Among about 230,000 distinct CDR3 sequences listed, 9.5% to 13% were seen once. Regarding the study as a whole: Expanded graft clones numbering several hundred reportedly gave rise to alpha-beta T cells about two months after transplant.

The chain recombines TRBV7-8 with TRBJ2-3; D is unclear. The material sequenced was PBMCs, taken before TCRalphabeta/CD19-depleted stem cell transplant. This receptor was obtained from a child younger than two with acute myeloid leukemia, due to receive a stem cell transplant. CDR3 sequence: CASSLIREGVGDTQYF. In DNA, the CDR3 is TGTGCCAGCAGCTTAATAAGGGAAGGTGTGGGGGATACGCAGTATTTT.